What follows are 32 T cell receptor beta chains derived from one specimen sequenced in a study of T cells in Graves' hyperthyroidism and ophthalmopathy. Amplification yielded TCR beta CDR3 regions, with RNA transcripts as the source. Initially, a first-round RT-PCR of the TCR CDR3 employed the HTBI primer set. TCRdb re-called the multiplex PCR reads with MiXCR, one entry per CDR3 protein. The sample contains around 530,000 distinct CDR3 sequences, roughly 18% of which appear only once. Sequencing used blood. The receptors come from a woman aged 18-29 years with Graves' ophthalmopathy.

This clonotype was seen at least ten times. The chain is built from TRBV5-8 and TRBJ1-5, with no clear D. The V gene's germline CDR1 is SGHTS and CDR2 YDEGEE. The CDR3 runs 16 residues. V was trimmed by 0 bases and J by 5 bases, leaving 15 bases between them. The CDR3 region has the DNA TGTGCCAGCAGCTTGGAACCGGAATGGGGATATCAGCCCCAGCATTTT. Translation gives CASSLEPEWGYQPQHF.

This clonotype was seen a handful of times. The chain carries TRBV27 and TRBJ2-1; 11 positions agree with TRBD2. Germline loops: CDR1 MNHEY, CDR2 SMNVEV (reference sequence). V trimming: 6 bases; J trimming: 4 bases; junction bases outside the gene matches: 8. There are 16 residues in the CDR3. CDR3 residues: CASRVGTSGLYNEQFF. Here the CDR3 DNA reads TGTGCCAGCAGAGTCGGGACTAGCGGACTATACAATGAGCAGTTCTTC.

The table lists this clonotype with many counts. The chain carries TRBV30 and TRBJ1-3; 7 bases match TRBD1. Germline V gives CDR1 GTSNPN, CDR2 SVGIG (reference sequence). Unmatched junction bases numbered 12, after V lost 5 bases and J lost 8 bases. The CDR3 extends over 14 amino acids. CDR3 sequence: CAWELDREDDTIYF. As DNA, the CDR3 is TGTGCCTGGGAACTAGACAGGGAAGATGACACCATATATTTT.

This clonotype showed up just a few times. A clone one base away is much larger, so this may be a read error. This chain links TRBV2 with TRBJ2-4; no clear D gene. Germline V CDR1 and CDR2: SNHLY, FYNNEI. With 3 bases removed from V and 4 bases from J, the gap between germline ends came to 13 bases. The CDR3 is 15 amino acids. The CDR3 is CASSDLVDRKNIQYF. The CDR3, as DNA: TGTGCCAGCAGTGACCTAGTGGACCGAAAAAACATTCAGTACTTC.

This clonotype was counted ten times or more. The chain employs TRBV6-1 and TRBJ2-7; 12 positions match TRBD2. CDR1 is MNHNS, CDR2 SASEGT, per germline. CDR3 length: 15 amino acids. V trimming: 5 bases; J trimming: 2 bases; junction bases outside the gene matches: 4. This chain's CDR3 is CASSLAGGGTYEQYF. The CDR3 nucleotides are TGTGCCAGCAGTCTAGCGGGAGGGGGGACCTACGAGCAGTACTTC.

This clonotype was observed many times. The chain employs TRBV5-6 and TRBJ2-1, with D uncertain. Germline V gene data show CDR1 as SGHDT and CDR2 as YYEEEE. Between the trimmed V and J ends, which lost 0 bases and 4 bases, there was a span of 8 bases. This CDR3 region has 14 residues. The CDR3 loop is CASSLAEQYNEQFF. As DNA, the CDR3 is TGTGCCAGCAGCTTGGCCGAACAATACAATGAGCAGTTCTTC.

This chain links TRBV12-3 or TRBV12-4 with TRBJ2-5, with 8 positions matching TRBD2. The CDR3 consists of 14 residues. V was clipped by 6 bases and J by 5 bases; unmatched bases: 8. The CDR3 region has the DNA TGTGCCAGCAGCCAAACGGGGGGGCGGGAGACCCAGTACTTC. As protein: CASSQTGGRETQYF.

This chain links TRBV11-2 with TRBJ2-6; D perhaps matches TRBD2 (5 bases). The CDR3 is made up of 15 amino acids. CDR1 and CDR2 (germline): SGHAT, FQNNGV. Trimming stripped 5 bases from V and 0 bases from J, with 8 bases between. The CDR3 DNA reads TGTGCCAGCAGCCTGGACTTCTCTGGGGCCAACGTCCTGACTTTC. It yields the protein CASSLDFSGANVLTF.

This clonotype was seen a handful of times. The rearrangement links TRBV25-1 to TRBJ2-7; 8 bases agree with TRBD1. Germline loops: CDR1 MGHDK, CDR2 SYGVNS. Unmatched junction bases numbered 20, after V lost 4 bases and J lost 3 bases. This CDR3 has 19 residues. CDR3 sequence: CASSGPRGREPSNNYEQYF. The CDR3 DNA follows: TGTGCCAGCAGTGGACCCAGGGGGCGAGAACCCTCGAATAACTACGAGCAGTACTTC.

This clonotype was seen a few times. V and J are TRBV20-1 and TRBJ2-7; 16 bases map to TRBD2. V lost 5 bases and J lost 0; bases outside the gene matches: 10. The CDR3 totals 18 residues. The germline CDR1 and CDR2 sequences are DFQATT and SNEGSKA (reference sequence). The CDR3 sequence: CSAAPAGLAGGLSYEQYF. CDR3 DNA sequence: TGCAGTGCTGCCCCGGCGGGACTAGCGGGAGGGCTCTCCTACGAGCAGTACTTC.

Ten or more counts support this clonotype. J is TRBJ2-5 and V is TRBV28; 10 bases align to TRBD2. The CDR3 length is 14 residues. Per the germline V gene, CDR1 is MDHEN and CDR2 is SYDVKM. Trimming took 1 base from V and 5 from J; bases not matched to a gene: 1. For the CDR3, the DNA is TGTGCCAGCAGTTTATCTAGCGGGAGCGAGACCCAGTACTTC. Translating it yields CASSLSSGSETQYF.

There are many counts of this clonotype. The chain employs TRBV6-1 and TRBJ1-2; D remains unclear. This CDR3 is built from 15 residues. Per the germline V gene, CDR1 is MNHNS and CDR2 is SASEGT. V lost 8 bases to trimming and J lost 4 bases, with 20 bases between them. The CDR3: CASEPGTTPVYGYTF. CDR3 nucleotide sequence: TGTGCCAGCGAGCCTGGAACTACTCCAGTCTATGGCTACACCTTC.

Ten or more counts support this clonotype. CDR3 sequence reads: CASRRDREEAGELFF. CDR3 nucleotide sequence: TGTGCCAGCAGACGGGACAGGGAAGAAGCCGGGGAGCTGTTTTTT. The rearrangement links TRBV2 to TRBJ2-2; TRBD1 matches 9 bases. The V segment lost 6 bases and the J segment 6 bases; nucleotides outside the gene matches: 8. Germline lookup yields CDR1 SNHLY and CDR2 FYNNEI. This CDR3 spans 15 amino acids.

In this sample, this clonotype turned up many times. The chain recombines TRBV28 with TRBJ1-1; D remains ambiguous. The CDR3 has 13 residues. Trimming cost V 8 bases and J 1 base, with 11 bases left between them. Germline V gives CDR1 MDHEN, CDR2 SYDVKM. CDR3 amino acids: CASVPGKNTEAFF. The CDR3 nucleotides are TGTGCCAGCGTCCCCGGGAAGAACACTGAAGCTTTCTTT.

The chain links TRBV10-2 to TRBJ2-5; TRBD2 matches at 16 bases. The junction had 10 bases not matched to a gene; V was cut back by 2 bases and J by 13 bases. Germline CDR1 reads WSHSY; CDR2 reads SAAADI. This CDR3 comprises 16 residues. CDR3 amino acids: CASSEVEGLAGGLLYF. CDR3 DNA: TGCGCCAGCAGTGAGGTGGAGGGACTAGCGGGGGGGCTACTGTACTTC.

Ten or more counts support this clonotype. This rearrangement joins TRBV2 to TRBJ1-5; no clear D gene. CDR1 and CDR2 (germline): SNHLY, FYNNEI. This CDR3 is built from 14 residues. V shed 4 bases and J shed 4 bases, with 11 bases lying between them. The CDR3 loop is CASSAELANQPQHF. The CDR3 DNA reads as TGTGCCAGCAGTGCGGAGTTAGCAAATCAGCCCCAGCATTTT.

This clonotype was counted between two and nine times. CDR3 DNA: TGCGCCAGCAAGGCCTCTGGGACTAGGTACGAGCAGTACTTC. The encoded protein is CASKASGTRYEQYF. The chain recombines TRBV5-1 with TRBJ2-7; the match to TRBD2 covers 8 bases. Germline CDR1 SGHRS, CDR2 YFSETQ. Losses at the gene ends were 6 bases for V and 4 bases for J; bases not matched to a gene: 9. There are 14 residues in the CDR3.

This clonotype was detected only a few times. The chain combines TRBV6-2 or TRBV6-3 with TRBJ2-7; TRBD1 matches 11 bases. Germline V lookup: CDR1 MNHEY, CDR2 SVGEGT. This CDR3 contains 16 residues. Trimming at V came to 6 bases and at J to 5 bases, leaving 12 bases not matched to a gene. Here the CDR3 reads CASRSDRGLVVDEQYF. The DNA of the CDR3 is TGTGCCAGCAGGTCGGACAGGGGGCTTGTGGTGGACGAGCAGTACTTC.

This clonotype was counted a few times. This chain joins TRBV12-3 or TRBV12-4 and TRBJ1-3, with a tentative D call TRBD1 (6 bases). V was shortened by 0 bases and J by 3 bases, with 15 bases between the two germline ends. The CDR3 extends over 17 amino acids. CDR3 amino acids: CASSLASVGGLGNTIYF. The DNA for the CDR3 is TGTGCCAGCAGTTTAGCGTCGGTAGGGGGGCTTGGAAACACCATATATTTT.

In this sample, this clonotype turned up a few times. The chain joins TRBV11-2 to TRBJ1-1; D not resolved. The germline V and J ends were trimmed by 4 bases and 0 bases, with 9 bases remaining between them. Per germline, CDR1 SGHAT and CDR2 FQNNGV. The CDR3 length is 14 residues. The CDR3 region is CASSYDGVNTEAFF. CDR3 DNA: TGTGCCAGCAGCTACGACGGCGTGAACACTGAAGCTTTCTTT.

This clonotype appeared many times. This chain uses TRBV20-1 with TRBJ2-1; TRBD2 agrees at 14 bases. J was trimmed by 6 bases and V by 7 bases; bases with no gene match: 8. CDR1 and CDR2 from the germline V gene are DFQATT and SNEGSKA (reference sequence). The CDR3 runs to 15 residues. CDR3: CSVGTSGRGGNEQFF. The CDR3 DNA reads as TGCAGTGTCGGGACTAGCGGGAGAGGGGGCAATGAGCAGTTCTTC.

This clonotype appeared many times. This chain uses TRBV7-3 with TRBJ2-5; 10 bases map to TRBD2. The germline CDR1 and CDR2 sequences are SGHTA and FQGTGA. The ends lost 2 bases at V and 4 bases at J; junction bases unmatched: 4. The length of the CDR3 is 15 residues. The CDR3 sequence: CASSLLAGGVETQYF. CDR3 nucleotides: TGTGCCAGCAGCTTATTAGCGGGGGGTGTAGAGACCCAGTACTTC.

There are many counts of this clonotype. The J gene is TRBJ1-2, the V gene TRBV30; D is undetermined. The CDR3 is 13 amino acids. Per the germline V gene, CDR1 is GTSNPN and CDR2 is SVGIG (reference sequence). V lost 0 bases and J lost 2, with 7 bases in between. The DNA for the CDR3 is TGTGCCTGGAGTGTAACTGAAAACTATGGCTACACCTTC. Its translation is CAWSVTENYGYTF.

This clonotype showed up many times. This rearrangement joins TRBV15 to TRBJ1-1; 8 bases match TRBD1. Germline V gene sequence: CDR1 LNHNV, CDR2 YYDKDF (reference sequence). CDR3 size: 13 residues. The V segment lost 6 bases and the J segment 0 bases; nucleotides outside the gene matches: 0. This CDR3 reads CATRDRVNTEAFF. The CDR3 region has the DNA TGTGCCACCAGGGACAGGGTGAACACTGAAGCTTTCTTT.

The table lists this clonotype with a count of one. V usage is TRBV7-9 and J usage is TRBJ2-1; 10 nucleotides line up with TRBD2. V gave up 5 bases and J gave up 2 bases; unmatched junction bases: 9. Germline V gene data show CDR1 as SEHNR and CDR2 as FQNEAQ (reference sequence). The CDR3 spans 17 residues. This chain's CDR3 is CASSPHHGTSAYNEQFF. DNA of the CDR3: TGTGCCAGCAGCCCACACCACGGGACTAGCGCCTACAATGAGCAGTTCTTC.

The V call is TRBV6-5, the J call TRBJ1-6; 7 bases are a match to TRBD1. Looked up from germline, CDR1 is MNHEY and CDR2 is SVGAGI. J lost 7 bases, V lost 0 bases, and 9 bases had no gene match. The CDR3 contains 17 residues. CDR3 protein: CASSYSVGETGNSPLHF. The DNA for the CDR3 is TGTGCCAGCAGTTACTCCGTGGGGGAGACAGGGAATTCACCCCTCCACTTT.

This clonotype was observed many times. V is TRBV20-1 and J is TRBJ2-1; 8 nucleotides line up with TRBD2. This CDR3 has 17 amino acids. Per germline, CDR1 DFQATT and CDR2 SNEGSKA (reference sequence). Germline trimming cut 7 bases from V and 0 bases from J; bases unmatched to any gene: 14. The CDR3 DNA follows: TGCAGTGTCACCCAATATAGCGGGGCAAGCTCCTACAATGAGCAGTTCTTC. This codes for CSVTQYSGASSYNEQFF.

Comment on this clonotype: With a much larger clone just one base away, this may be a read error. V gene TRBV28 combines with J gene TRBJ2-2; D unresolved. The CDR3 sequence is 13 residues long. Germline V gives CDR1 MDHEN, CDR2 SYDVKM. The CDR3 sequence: CASKIDFTRELFF. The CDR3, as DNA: TGTGCCAGCAAGATAGATTTCACCCGGGAGCTGTTTTTT.

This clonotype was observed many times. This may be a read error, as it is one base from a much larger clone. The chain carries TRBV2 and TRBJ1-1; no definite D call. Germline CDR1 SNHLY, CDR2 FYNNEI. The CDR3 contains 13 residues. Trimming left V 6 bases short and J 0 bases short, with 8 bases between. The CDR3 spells CASRLDVNTEAFF. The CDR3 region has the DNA TGTGCCAGCAGGTTGGACGTGAACACTGAAGCTTTCTTT.

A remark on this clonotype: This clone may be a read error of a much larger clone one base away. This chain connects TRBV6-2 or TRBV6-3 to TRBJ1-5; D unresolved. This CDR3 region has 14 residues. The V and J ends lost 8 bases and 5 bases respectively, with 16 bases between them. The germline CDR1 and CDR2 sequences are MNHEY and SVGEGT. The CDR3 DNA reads TGTGCCAGCGCAGATTTTATGATCGATCAGCCCCAGCATTTT. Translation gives CASADFMIDQPQHF.

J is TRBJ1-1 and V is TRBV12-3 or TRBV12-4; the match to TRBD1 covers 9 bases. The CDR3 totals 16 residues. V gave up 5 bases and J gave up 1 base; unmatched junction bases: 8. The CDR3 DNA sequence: TGTGCCAGCAGTACCCGGGACAGGGACAGGAACACTGAAGCTTTCTTT. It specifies CASSTRDRDRNTEAFF.

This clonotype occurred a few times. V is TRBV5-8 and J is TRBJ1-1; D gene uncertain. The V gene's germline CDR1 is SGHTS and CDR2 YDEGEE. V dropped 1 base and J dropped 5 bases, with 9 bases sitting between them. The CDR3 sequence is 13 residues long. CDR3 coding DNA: TGTGCCAGCAGCTTGTTGATGGAGACTGAAGCTTTCTTT. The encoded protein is CASSLLMETEAFF.